This T cell receptor (beta chain) was identified in a study of T cells in localized non-small cell lung cancer. The table came from immunoSEQ multiplex PCR; TCRdb's copy has only in-frame clones and leaves some out. The sample lists 820 or so clones, approximately 31% occurring once. This clone is hyperexpanded (1% or more) by share. V lost 5 bases to trimming and J lost 7 bases; unmatched junction nucleotides: 8. From germline, CDR1 is MNHGY and CDR2 SAAAGT. The CDR3 extends over 15 amino acids. Sequenced here: lung tumor tissue, sampled before any cancer treatment. The chain links TRBV6-8 to TRBJ1-1; 12 bases map to TRBD1. This clonotype was obtained from an older male donor with stage III lung adenocarcinoma. The CDR3 DNA follows: TGTGCCAGCAGTGGGGGGACAGGGGGCTTCGTTGAAGCTTTCTTT. Its protein product is CASSGGTGGFVEAFF.